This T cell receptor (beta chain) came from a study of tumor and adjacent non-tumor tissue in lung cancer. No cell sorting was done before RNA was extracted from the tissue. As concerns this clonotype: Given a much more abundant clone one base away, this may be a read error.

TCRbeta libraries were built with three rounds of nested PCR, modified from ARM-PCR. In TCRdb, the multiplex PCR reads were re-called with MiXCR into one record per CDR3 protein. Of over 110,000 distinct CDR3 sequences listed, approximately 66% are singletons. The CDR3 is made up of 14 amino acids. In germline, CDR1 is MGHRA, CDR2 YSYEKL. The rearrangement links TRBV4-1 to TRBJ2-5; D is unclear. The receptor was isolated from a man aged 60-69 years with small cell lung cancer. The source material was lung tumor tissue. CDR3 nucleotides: TGCACCAGCAGCCAAGATGTCCAGGCAGAGACCCAGTACTTC. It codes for CTSSQDVQAETQYF.